Listed below are T cell receptor beta chains from one sample, sequenced in a study of regulatory T cells in long-lasting Graves disease. Using its own MiXCR run on the multiplex PCR reads, TCRdb lists one record per CDR3 protein. The data hold more than 300,000 distinct CDR3 sequences, with roughly a sixth observed a single time. The starting material was peripheral blood mononuclear cells (PBMCs), obtained at new diagnosis, from a patient treated with antithyroid drugs. The receptors stem from a female donor with Graves disease. Both conserved end residues are trimmed from each CDR3. The order of the fields is J gene, V gene, CDR3 length, D gene, clone size, CDR3 protein. The D gene is left open where the match is weak. Clone size is stated in some rows and not others, as once, few, many or a class when expanded.

j_call: TRBJ1-2; v_call: TRBV12-3/TRBV12-4; cdr3_length: 10; d_call: -; clone_size: many; cdr3_aa: ASSPGGYGYT
j_call: TRBJ2-1; v_call: TRBV12-3/TRBV12-4; cdr3_length: 13; d_call: TRBD2; clone_size: many; cdr3_aa: ASSHVTSGNLEQF
j_call: TRBJ2-7; v_call: TRBV7-9; cdr3_length: 12; d_call: TRBD1; clone_size: many; cdr3_aa: ASSSPGQVHEQY
j_call: TRBJ1-2; v_call: TRBV9; cdr3_length: 11; d_call: -; clone_size: -; cdr3_aa: ASSVTVNYGYT
j_call: TRBJ1-2; v_call: TRBV3-1; cdr3_length: 12; d_call: -; clone_size: many; cdr3_aa: ASSQEGMVYGYT
j_call: TRBJ1-2; v_call: TRBV6-2/TRBV6-3; cdr3_length: 13; d_call: -; clone_size: -; cdr3_aa: ASSPFGDENYGYT
j_call: TRBJ2-5; v_call: TRBV5-1; cdr3_length: 14; d_call: -; clone_size: many; cdr3_aa: ASSLVPAGAQETQY
j_call: TRBJ1-4; v_call: TRBV20-1; cdr3_length: 9; d_call: -; clone_size: -; cdr3_aa: SATSNEKLF
j_call: TRBJ2-2; v_call: TRBV28; cdr3_length: 12; d_call: TRBD1; clone_size: many; cdr3_aa: ASRTTGGFGELF
j_call: TRBJ1-1; v_call: TRBV3-1; cdr3_length: 12; d_call: -; clone_size: many; cdr3_aa: ASSQSGGGTEAF
j_call: TRBJ2-1; v_call: TRBV7-2; cdr3_length: 16; d_call: TRBD2; clone_size: few; cdr3_aa: ASSFPPRGLAGSDEQF
j_call: TRBJ1-2; v_call: TRBV3-1; cdr3_length: 14; d_call: -; clone_size: many; cdr3_aa: ASSHVGQINNYGYT
j_call: TRBJ1-2; v_call: TRBV19; cdr3_length: 12; d_call: -; clone_size: -; cdr3_aa: ASNRRGANYGYT